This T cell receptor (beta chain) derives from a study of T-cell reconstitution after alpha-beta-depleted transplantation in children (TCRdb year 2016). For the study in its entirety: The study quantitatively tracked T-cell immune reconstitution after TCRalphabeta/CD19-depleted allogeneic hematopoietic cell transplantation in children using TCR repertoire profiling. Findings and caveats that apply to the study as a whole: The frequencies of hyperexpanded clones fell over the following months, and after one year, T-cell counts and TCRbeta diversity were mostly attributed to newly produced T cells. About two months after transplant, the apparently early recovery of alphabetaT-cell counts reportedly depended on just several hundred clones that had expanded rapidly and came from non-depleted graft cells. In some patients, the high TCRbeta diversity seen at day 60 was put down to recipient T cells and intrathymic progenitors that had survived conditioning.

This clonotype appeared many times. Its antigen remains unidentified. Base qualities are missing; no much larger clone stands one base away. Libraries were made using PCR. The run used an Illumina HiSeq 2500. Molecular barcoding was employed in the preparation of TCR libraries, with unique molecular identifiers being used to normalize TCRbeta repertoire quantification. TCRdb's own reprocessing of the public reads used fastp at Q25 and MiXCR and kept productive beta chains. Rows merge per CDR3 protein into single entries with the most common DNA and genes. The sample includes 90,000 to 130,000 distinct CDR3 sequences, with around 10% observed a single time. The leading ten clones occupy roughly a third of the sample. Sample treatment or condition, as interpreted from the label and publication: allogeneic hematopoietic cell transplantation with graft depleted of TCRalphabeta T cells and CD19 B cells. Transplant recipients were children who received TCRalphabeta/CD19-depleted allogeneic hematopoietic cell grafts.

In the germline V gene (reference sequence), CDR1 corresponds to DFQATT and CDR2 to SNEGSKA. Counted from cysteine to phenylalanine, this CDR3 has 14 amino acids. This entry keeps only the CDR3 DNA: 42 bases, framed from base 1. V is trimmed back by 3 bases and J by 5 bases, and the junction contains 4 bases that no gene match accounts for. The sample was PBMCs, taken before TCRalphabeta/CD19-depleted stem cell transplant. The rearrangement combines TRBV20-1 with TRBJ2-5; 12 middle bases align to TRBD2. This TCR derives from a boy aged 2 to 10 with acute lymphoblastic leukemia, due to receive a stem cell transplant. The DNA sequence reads TGCAGTGCTAGGAGGCTAGCGGGAGGGGAGACCCAGTACTTC. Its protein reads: CSARRLAGGETQYF.